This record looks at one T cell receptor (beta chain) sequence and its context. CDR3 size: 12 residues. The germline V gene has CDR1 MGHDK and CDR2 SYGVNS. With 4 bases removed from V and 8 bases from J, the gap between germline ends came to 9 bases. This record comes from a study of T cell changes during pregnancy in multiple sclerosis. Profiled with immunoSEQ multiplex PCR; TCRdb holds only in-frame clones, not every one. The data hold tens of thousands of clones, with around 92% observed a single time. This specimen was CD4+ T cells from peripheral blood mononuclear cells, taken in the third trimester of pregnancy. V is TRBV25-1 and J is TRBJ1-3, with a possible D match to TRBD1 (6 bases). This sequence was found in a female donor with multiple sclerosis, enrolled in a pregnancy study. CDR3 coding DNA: TGTGCCAGCAGTGCCAGGGGAGACACCATATATTTT. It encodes CASSARGDTIYF.